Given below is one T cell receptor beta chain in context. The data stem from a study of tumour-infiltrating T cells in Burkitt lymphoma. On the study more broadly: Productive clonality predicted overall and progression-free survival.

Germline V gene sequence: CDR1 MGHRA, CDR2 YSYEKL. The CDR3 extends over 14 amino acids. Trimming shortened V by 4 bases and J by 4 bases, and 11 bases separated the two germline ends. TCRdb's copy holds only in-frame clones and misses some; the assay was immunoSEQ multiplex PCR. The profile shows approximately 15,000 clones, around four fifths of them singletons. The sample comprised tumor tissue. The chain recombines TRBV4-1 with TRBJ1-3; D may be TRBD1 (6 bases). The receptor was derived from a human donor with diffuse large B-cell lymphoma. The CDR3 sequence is CASSPTDSGNTIYF. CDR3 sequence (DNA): TGCGCCAGCAGCCCAACGGACAGCGGAAACACCATATATTTT.